The entry that follows covers one TCR beta chain sequence. The clone's antigen remains unknown. Base qualities are not recorded, but no much larger clone differs from it by a single base. Counted from cysteine to phenylalanine, this CDR3 has 15 amino acids. Just CDR3 DNA is preserved here, 45 bases in frame from base 1. CDR1 and CDR2 are read off the germline V gene (reference sequence) as DFQATT and SNEGSKA. Trimming accounts for 6 bases at V and 7 bases at J, while the number of junction bases matched to no gene is 17. From the second PCR step on, the TCR alpha and beta chain libraries were amplified in separate reactions. Donor CMV status was determined by IFNgamma production from CD4+ T cells after overnight stimulation of fresh PBMCs with CMV viral lysate. CD4 T cells were positively selected with Miltenyi beads, followed by positive selection of CD8 T cells from the CD4-negative fraction. Cells stained for CD3, CD4, CD8, CD45RA, CD27 and a live/dead dye were sorted on a BD Aria II into four subsets by CD45RA and CD27. Blood was obtained from a few healthy volunteers, and the blood from each volunteer was fractionated into CD4 and CD8 T cells and subsequently into four differentiation subsets. Around 110 ml of peripheral blood was taken from each donor, and PBMC were separated by density-gradient centrifugation on Ficoll-Paque PLUS. The sorted cells were lysed in RLT buffer, after which RNA was extracted using a Qiagen RNeasy kit and kept at -80 degrees C.

The data originate from a study of naive and memory T cell subsets (dated by TCRdb to 2015 to 2018). Regarding the complete study: The study applied an open-source, UMI-based TCR alpha and beta sequencing pipeline to sorted naive and memory peripheral blood T cell subsets. RNA was DNase-treated and reverse transcribed with TCR constant-region primers, mostly using SuperScript III. Complete agreement was observed between the functional CMV T cell responses and the IgG serology results.

General conclusions and limits of the study: In both CD4 and CD8 cells, going from naive through CM, EM and EMRA, the Gini index went up while Shannon and inverse Simpson diversity went down. After error correction, over 95% of naive TCR sequences appeared only once, giving much steeper abundance distributions than memory subsets. The abundance of TCRs followed a power law with an exponent that differed between naive and memory subsets yet stayed consistent across the three individuals. RNA-based TCR counts may be influenced by expression changes linked to T cell activation and differentiation. Clonotypes were defined as single alpha or beta chain sequences, not paired alpha/beta receptors. The repertoire findings for the naive and memory subsets could not be validated, as no ground truth was available.

Library construction relied on UMI-ligation and nested PCR. To cover both TRBC1 and TRBC2, the beta constant-region primer consisted of an equimolar mix of two oligonucleotides. A single-stranded oligonucleotide bearing the SP2 primer plus a 12-nucleotide UMI was ligated onto the 3' end of the cDNA by T4 RNA ligase 1. Four rounds of PCR, combining the SP2 primer with nested alpha and beta constant-region primers, were used to amplify the ligated cDNA. Incubation of the ligation reaction was carried out at 16 degrees C for about 20-25 hours. PCR2 was usually performed as a SYBR Green qPCR and halted at a preset threshold so that over-amplification would not occur. Apart from the first purification, every purification step used Agencourt AMPure XP magnetic beads. Library amounts were measured by Qubit and library quality was assessed on a TapeStation, where the main peak was expected at around 650 bp. Sequencing of the pooled libraries was done on an Illumina MiSeq using v2 2x251 paired-end kits, which typically yielded roughly 0.85-2.3 million reads per sample. Each sample was pooled at around 4 nM, and roughly 4.5-8% PhiX was included to help cluster recognition. On the authors' methods: FASTQ reads processed by Demultiplexor were assigned V and J genes by Decombinator through tag matching that tolerated a single base-pair mismatch. Collapsinator used UMIs to correct both sequencing errors and frequency errors arising from PCR heterogeneity. TCRs were translated and CDR3s were extracted from the conserved cysteine to the FGXG phenylalanine by CDR3Translator, with non-productive sequences being flagged. Gini, Shannon entropy and inverse Simpson indices were calculated on repertoires subsampled to equal numbers of UMI-defined TCRs. Within the linear range, a power law was fitted by maximum likelihood to the distributions of clonotype abundance. For one naive CD8 sample, the pipeline and MIGEC produced similar UMI counts, unique TCR numbers and clonal distributions. The repertoires were searched for about 7,300 CMV-associated CDR3 sequences that had been compiled from VDJdb and a published dataset. The public reads were quality trimmed at Q25 with fastp and then assembled into clones with MiXCR by TCRdb, keeping productive beta chains. Here each entry gathers all rows of one CDR3 protein and keeps the most common genes and DNA. TCRdb's processing, not the authors', yielded these V and J calls. The sample profile shows approximately 89,000 distinct CDR3 sequences; around 6.5% of them were found once. The top ten clonotypes cover about 1.6% of the sample.

The sequence derives from a human donor in good health. The sequenced material came from central memory CD4+ T cells from blood. In the paper's terms, the cell subset or site label means: central memory, CD45RA- CD27+. The chain uses TRBV20-1 and TRBJ2-5; TRBD1 matches 7 bases in the middle. The DNA sequence follows: TGCAGTGCCAACAACCTCGGGACAGTGGAAGGGACCCAGTACTTC. Its translation is CSANNLGTVEGTQYF.